Included here is one T cell receptor (beta chain) sequence, with context. The data stem from a study of blood T cell repertoires in COVID-19. At the level of the study: Sites across the United States, Italy and Spain contributed samples from acute and convalescent COVID-19. Nucleic acid was either cDNA or gDNA, and it came from T cells, B-cell-depleted T cells, or PBMCs.

Methods used by the authors: Reference gene primer amplification gave estimated nucleated cell counts. Profiled with immunoSEQ multiplex PCR; TCRdb holds only in-frame clones, not every one. That table gives V, J and clone size, and the DNA gave D and trimming. The sample records around 65,000 clones, roughly 72% being singletons. This CDR3 region has 16 residues. V lost 4 bases to trimming and J lost 2 bases, with 16 bases between them. From germline, CDR1 is SGDLS and CDR2 YYNGEE. The sequenced sample was peripheral blood. The gene calls are TRBV9 and TRBJ1-3, with D possibly TRBD1 on 5 matching bases. The TCR comes from a woman between 50 and 59 years old with active or convalescent COVID-19. The CDR3 DNA reads as TGTGCCAGCAGCCCTGTCAGGGTCCTTACTGGAAACACCATATATTTT. Protein: CASSPVRVLTGNTIYF.